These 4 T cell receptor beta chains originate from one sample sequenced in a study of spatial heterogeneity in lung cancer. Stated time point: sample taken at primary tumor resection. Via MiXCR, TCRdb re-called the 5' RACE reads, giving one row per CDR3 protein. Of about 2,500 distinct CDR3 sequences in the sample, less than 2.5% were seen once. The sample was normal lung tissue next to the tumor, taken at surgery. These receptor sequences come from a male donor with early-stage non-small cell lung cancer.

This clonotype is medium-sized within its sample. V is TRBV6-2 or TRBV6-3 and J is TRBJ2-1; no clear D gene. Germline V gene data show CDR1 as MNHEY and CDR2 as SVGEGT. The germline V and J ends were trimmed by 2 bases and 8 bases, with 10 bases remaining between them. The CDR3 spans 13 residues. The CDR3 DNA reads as TGTGCCAGCAGTTACACCACAGCCCATGAGCAGTTCTTC. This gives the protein CASSYTTAHEQFF.

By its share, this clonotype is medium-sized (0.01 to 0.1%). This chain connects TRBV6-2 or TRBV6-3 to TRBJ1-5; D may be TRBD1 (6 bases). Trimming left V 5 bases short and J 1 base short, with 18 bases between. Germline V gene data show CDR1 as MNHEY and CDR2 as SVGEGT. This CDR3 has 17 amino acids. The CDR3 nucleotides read TGTGCCAGCAGTCAATTGCTGGGGGGGGCAAGCAATCAGCCCCAGCATTTT. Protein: CASSQLLGGASNQPQHF.

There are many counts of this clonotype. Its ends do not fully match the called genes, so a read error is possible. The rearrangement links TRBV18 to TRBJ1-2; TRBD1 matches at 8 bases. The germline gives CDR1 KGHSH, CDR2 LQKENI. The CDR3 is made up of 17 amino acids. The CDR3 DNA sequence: TGTGCCAGCTCACCACGCAACGAGAGGACAGGGAGAAATGGCGACACCTTC. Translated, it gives CASSPRNERTGRNGDTF.

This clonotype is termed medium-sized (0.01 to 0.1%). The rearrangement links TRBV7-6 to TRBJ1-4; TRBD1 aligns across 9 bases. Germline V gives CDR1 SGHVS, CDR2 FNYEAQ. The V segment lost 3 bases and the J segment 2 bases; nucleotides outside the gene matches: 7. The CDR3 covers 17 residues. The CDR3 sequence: CASSFTGGAGTNEKLFF. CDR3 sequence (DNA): TGTGCCAGCAGCTTCACAGGGGGCGCGGGGACTAATGAAAAACTGTTTTTT.